The 24 T cell receptor beta chains below all came from one sample that was sequenced in a study of cytomegalovirus exposure and HLA in healthy donors. PCR amplification relied on 60 Vbeta primers (plus 13 Jbeta primers). Sequencing was performed with immunoSEQ multiplex PCR; in TCRdb, only in-frame clones are kept and a portion is missing. Among under 150,000 clones, 75% to 85% were seen once, and the ten largest hold around 1.2%. The sequencing input was PBMCs. All receptors derive from a girl aged 2 to 10 in good health and CMV-seronegative.

The V call is TRBV9, the J call TRBJ2-7, with TRBD2 matching 8 bases. Germline V gene sequence: CDR1 SGDLS, CDR2 YYNGEE. The trim removed 4 bases at V and 4 bases at J, leaving 4 bases unmatched. This CDR3 spans 13 amino acids. The CDR3 nucleotides are TGTGCCAGCAGCCGGGGGGGAGTTTACGAGCAGTACTTC. Protein: CASSRGGVYEQYF.

The chain has TRBV4-1 and TRBJ1-1, with D perhaps TRBD1 (6 bases). V lost 4 bases and J 2 bases, leaving 20 bases between the germline ends. Germline CDR1 and CDR2: MGHRA and YSYEKL. The CDR3 runs 17 residues. The CDR3 is CASSPRLSGQSNTEAFF. As DNA, the CDR3 is TGCGCCAGCAGCCCCCGTTTGTCCGGACAGAGTAACACTGAAGCTTTCTTT.

The gene calls are TRBV27 and TRBJ1-5; D gene uncertain. Trimming left V 6 bases short and J 6 bases short, with 9 bases between. The germline V gene has CDR1 MNHEY and CDR2 SMNVEV (reference sequence). The CDR3 totals 12 residues. This CDR3 is CASSGTGQPQHF. The CDR3 DNA is TGTGCCAGCAGCGGAACGGGTCAGCCCCAGCATTTT.

The chain joins TRBV6-1 to TRBJ2-7; 9 bases fit TRBD1. The trim removed 3 bases at V and 2 bases at J, leaving 8 bases unmatched. CDR1 and CDR2 from the germline V gene are MNHNS and SASEGT. This CDR3 has 16 amino acids. CDR3 residues: CASSDRPGQGPYEQYF. The DNA of the CDR3 is TGTGCCAGCAGTGATCGACCGGGACAGGGCCCCTACGAGCAGTACTTC.

V usage is TRBV5-1 and J usage is TRBJ2-7; the match to TRBD2 covers 8 bases. The germline CDR1 and CDR2 sequences are SGHRS and YFSETQ. V shed 0 bases and J 0 bases; nucleotides not matched to a gene: 8. This CDR3 region has 17 residues. This CDR3 reads CASSLGISGKHSYEQYF. The CDR3 region has the DNA TGCGCCAGCAGCTTGGGGATTAGCGGGAAACACTCCTACGAGCAGTACTTC.

The chain is built from TRBV4-3 and TRBJ1-2; D unclear. The CDR3 totals 14 residues. V was pared by 3 bases and J by 4 bases, with 12 bases between. Germline-derived CDR1 and CDR2 are LGHNA and YSLEER. This CDR3 reads CASSQLVSSYGYTF. DNA of the CDR3: TGCGCCAGCAGCCAGCTCGTGAGCTCCTATGGCTACACCTTC.

This sequence joins TRBV5-4 and TRBJ2-5, with D possibly matching TRBD2 (6 bases). The V end was cut by 4 bases, the J end by 9 bases, with 25 bases between. The CDR3 sequence is 16 residues long. In germline, CDR1 is SGHNT, CDR2 YYREEE (reference sequence). The DNA for the CDR3 is TGTGCCAGCAGCCATACACCGACTAGTCGCGAGCAGCCCCAGTACTTC. Translation gives CASSHTPTSREQPQYF.

V gene TRBV7-6 combines with J gene TRBJ1-1; D might be TRBD1 (5 bases). Per the germline V gene, CDR1 is SGHVS and CDR2 is FNYEAQ. V was trimmed by 7 bases and J by 5 bases, leaving 23 bases between them. This CDR3 is 16 amino acids long. The CDR3, as DNA: TGTGCCAGCATTCCCGGGGCGGCGGGGCCCTTTACTGAAGCTTTCTTT. Translation gives CASIPGAAGPFTEAFF.

The gene calls are TRBV5-6 and TRBJ2-1; tentatively, D is TRBD2 (6 bases). Trimming removed 0 bases from V and 3 bases from J, with 10 bases in between. CDR1 and CDR2 from the germline V gene are SGHDT and YYEEEE. This CDR3 has 15 amino acids. The CDR3: CASSLAPSVYNEQFF. The CDR3 DNA reads TGTGCCAGCAGCTTGGCGCCTAGCGTCTACAATGAGCAGTTCTTC.

V usage is TRBV5-5 and J usage is TRBJ1-2; D gene ambiguous. V was clipped by 0 bases and J by 8 bases, with 14 bases between them. The germline gives CDR1 SGHKS, CDR2 YYEKEE (reference sequence). The CDR3 totals 14 residues. CDR3 residues: CASSLVTEVEGYTF. The CDR3 DNA reads as TGTGCCAGCAGCTTGGTGACTGAGGTGGAAGGCTACACCTTC.

The rearrangement links TRBV28 to TRBJ2-6; possible D gene TRBD1, 5 bases. Trimming removed 1 base from V and 0 bases from J, with 10 bases in between. CDR1 and CDR2 from the germline V gene are MDHEN and SYDVKM. The CDR3 contains 17 residues. CDR3 in amino acids: CASSLYGTGSGANVLTF. The CDR3 region has the DNA TGTGCCAGCAGTTTATATGGCACAGGCTCTGGGGCCAACGTCCTGACTTTC.

This clone was picked up a small number of times. The chain combines TRBV5-8 with TRBJ1-5; the match to TRBD1 covers 7 bases. V was pared by 4 bases and J by 0 bases, with 10 bases of the junction left unmatched. The CDR3 totals 17 residues. Germline assignment: CDR1 SGHTS and CDR2 YDEGEE. CDR3 DNA: TGTGCCAGCAGCGCAGGGACAGAGGGATTTAGCAATCAGCCCCAGCATTTT. Translation: CASSAGTEGFSNQPQHF.

This rearrangement joins TRBV5-4 to TRBJ2-3, with TRBD2 matching over 11 bases. The germline V gene encodes CDR1 SGHNT and CDR2 YYREEE (reference sequence). The CDR3 consists of 16 residues. Trimming removed 0 bases from V and 6 bases from J; junction bases left unmatched: 6. CDR3: CASSLVLAGGMDTQYF. CDR3 nucleotide sequence: TGTGCCAGCAGCTTGGTGTTAGCGGGAGGGATGGATACGCAGTATTTT.

The chain is built from TRBV29-1 and TRBJ2-3, with 11 positions matching TRBD2. The CDR3 has 15 residues. Germline V gene lookup returns CDR1 SQVTM and CDR2 ANQGSEA. V lost 6 bases and J lost 4; bases outside the gene matches: 9. CDR3 sequence: CSVEKIAGGADTQYF. The DNA for the CDR3 is TGCAGCGTCGAAAAAATAGCGGGAGGGGCAGATACGCAGTATTTT.

This chain joins TRBV27 and TRBJ2-3; possible D gene TRBD2, 6 bases. Trimming stripped 5 bases from V and 0 bases from J, with 24 bases between. CDR3 length: 19 amino acids. Germline V gene data show CDR1 as MNHEY and CDR2 as SMNVEV (reference sequence). In nucleotides, the CDR3 is TGTGCCAGCAGTCCCCTAGGCAGGGTTGGGGGGACTAGCACAGATACGCAGTATTTT. Translated, it gives CASSPLGRVGGTSTDTQYF.

V and J are TRBV7-2 and TRBJ2-5, with 8 nucleotides matching TRBD2. The J call may be wrong; the DNA end is better matched by TRBJ2-7. Germline CDR1 and CDR2: SGHTA and FQGNSA. This CDR3 has 15 amino acids. The CDR3 loop is CASSLSSGTSYEQYF. The CDR3 DNA reads as TGTGCCAGCAGCTTATCCTCCGGGACTAGCTACGAGCAGTACTTC.

This chain joins TRBV1 and TRBJ2-7; TRBD2 is taken as the D call from the table, unchecked against the DNA. TRBV1 is labeled a pseudogene. The CDR3 runs to 15 residues. CDR3 sequence reads: CTSSQDGGRGYEQYF. In DNA form, the CDR3 reads TGCACCAGCAGCCAAGACGGCGGGAGAGGTTACGAGCAGTACTTC.

This clone was seen a few times. The chain joins TRBV5-6 to TRBJ1-1; no clear D gene. CDR3 size: 11 residues. The V gene lost 4 bases and the J gene lost 11 bases, with 12 bases spanning the gap. Germline values: CDR1 SGHDT, CDR2 YYEEEE. CDR3 coding DNA: TGTGCCAGCAGCGTAAACTCGCGGGCTTTCTTT. The encoded protein is CASSVNSRAFF.

CDR3 in DNA: TGTGCCAGCAGTTATCGGGACAGGGCCGACGAGCAGTACTTC. It codes for CASSYRDRADEQYF. This chain links TRBV6-5 with TRBJ2-7; 9 bases align to TRBD1. Unmatched junction bases numbered 5, after V lost 3 bases and J lost 5 bases. The CDR3 has 14 amino acids. Germline V gene lookup returns CDR1 MNHEY and CDR2 SVGAGI.

As to this clone: Other DNA sequences in this sample translate to the same CDR3. The rearrangement uses TRBV19 and TRBJ1-1; 8 positions match TRBD1. V was clipped by 6 bases and J by 1 base; unmatched bases: 7. Germline assignment: CDR1 LNHDA and CDR2 SQIVND (reference sequence). This CDR3 has 15 amino acids. The CDR3 protein is CASSSPGTGNTEAFF. CDR3 nucleotides: TGTGCCAGTAGCTCCCCCGGGACAGGGAACACTGAAGCTTTCTTT.

J is TRBJ2-3 and V is TRBV4-3, with a weak D call TRBD2 (5 bases). Trimming left V 0 bases short and J 1 base short, with 20 bases between. This CDR3 is built from 19 residues. Germline assignment: CDR1 LGHNA and CDR2 YSLEER. CDR3 loop: CASSQDIGGQLFGTDTQYF. CDR3 sequence (DNA): TGCGCCAGCAGCCAAGATATCGGAGGCCAACTTTTTGGCACAGATACGCAGTATTTT.

J is TRBJ2-1 and V is TRBV27; D is uncertain. CDR1 is MNHEY and CDR2 is SMNVEV in the germline V gene (reference sequence). The CDR3 has 14 residues. V was cut by 5 bases and J by 8 bases, with 16 bases left in between. The CDR3 loop is CASSPTALSYEQFF. CDR3 in DNA: TGTGCCAGCAGTCCCACGGCACTATCCTATGAGCAGTTCTTC.

The chain has TRBV29-1 and TRBJ1-1; D perhaps matches TRBD1 (6 bases). V lost 7 bases and J 0 bases, leaving 9 bases between the germline ends. Germline V gives CDR1 SQVTM, CDR2 ANQGSEA. The CDR3 runs to 12 residues. The CDR3 nucleotides read TGCAGCGCCGGACAGATGAACACTGAAGCTTTCTTT. This sequence encodes CSAGQMNTEAFF.

The rearrangement uses TRBV4-1 and TRBJ2-7; possible D gene TRBD2, 7 bases. Germline CDR1 is MGHRA and CDR2 is YSYEKL. The V and J ends lost 1 base and 5 bases respectively, with 18 bases between them. CDR3 length: 16 residues. Here the CDR3 reads CASSQVRGASIHEQYF. The CDR3, as DNA: TGCGCCAGCAGCCAAGTCCGGGGGGCGTCAATTCACGAGCAGTACTTC.